Presented here are 23 T cell receptor beta chains from one specimen sequenced in a study of blood T cell repertoires in COVID-19. Sequenced by immunoSEQ multiplex PCR; TCRdb stores in-frame clones only, minus some. The table lists 150,000 to 200,000 clones, roughly 87% of them singletons. Sequencing input: peripheral blood. The receptors shown here come from a woman in her 70s with acute or convalescent COVID-19.

This chain links TRBV5-1 with TRBJ2-1; 11 bases fit TRBD1. Germline CDR1 is SGHRS and CDR2 is YFSETQ. V trimming: 3 bases; J trimming: 8 bases; junction bases outside the gene matches: 7. The CDR3 loop spans 15 amino acids. CDR3 coding DNA: TGCGCCAGCAGCTGGGGGACAGGGGGGACGGATGAGCAGTTCTTC. This codes for CASSWGTGGTDEQFF.

This clone came up a few times. V usage is TRBV10-3 and J usage is TRBJ1-6; perhaps TRBD1 as D (6 bases). The CDR3 consists of 14 residues. Trimming pared 4 bases from V and 10 bases from J, leaving 14 bases between. Germline V CDR1 and CDR2: ENHRY, SYGVKD. This chain's CDR3 is CAISGGGASSPLHF. CDR3 in DNA: TGTGCCATCAGTGGCGGGGGGGCTAGCTCACCCCTCCACTTT.

The rearrangement uses TRBV30 and TRBJ2-3, with TRBD2 matching over 10 bases. Germline V CDR1 and CDR2: GTSNPN, SVGIG (reference sequence). This CDR3 contains 15 residues. V dropped 2 bases and J dropped 6; count of bases not matched to a gene: 8. The CDR3 spells CAWSLLAGQSDTQYF. CDR3 DNA: TGTGCCTGGAGTTTACTAGCGGGGCAGTCCGATACGCAGTATTTT.

The rearrangement links TRBV19 to TRBJ2-5; 11 positions match TRBD2. The V gene end was trimmed by 5 bases and the J gene end by 5 bases; junction bases not matched to a gene: 22. There are 20 residues in the CDR3. In germline, CDR1 is LNHDA, CDR2 SQIVND (reference sequence). In DNA, the CDR3 is TGTGCCAGTAGTCCGCAGGAGGCTACTAGCGGGAGAGGGATTAGGGAGACCCAGTACTTC. This translates into CASSPQEATSGRGIRETQYF.

This chain links TRBV5-1 with TRBJ2-5; 8 bases are shared with TRBD1. V dropped 5 bases and J dropped 4; count of bases not matched to a gene: 7. Per the germline V gene, CDR1 is SGHRS and CDR2 is YFSETQ. The CDR3 is made up of 14 amino acids. The CDR3 protein is CASRPWTGRETQYF. The CDR3 nucleotides read TGCGCCAGCAGACCCTGGACAGGGAGAGAGACCCAGTACTTC.

The gene calls are TRBV28 and TRBJ1-2; TRBD1 matches 9 bases. The ends lost 6 bases at V and 7 bases at J; junction bases unmatched: 9. This CDR3 region has 14 residues. Germline V lookup: CDR1 MDHEN, CDR2 SYDVKM. CDR3 protein: CASSPPGTGSGYTF. CDR3 sequence (DNA): TGTGCCAGCAGCCCACCTGGGACAGGGAGTGGCTACACCTTC.

This clone was found a few times. This chain links TRBV28 with TRBJ2-3; TRBD2 agrees at 12 bases. V lost 5 bases and J lost 7; bases outside the gene matches: 22. Germline V gene sequence: CDR1 MDHEN, CDR2 SYDVKM. The CDR3 totals 20 residues. CDR3: CASSPTFLRLAGVLRHTQYF. The CDR3 DNA sequence: TGTGCCAGCAGTCCAACTTTCCTACGACTAGCGGGAGTTCTTCGGCATACGCAGTATTTT. Supplemented by reference TRBV28 and TRBJ2-3, the full variable domain reads DVKVTQSSRYLVKRTGEKVFLECVQDMDHENMFWYRQDPGLGLRLIYFSYDVKMKEKGDIPEGYSVSREKKERFSLILESASTNQTSMYLCASSPTFLRLAGVLRHTQYFGPGTRLTVL.

This clone was observed a handful of times. J is TRBJ2-7 and V is TRBV9; weak D call: TRBD1 (5 bases). Germline V gene sequence: CDR1 SGDLS, CDR2 YYNGEE. Trimming took 0 bases from V and 0 from J, leaving 13 bases between them. There are 16 residues in the CDR3. The CDR3 DNA sequence: TGTGCCAGCAGCGTAGGGACGCGGACAAGCTCCTACGAGCAGTACTTC. This codes for CASSVGTRTSSYEQYF.

This chain links TRBV10-3 with TRBJ2-1, with 15 bases lining up with TRBD2. Unmatched junction bases numbered 3, after V lost 2 bases and J lost 10 bases. Per the germline V gene, CDR1 is ENHRY and CDR2 is SYGVKD. CDR3 length equals 15 residues. CDR3: CAISEGTSGRLEQFF. The CDR3 DNA sequence: TGTGCCATCAGTGAGGGGACTAGCGGGAGGCTGGAGCAGTTCTTC.

The rearrangement joins TRBV9 to TRBJ1-2; 7 bases agree with TRBD1. This CDR3 contains 15 residues. The junction had 2 bases not matched to a gene; V was cut back by 0 bases and J by 0 bases. Germline V gene sequence: CDR1 SGDLS, CDR2 YYNGEE. CDR3 protein: CASSVDGTANYGYTF. The DNA of the CDR3 is TGTGCCAGCAGCGTAGACGGGACAGCTAACTATGGCTACACCTTC.

J is TRBJ1-6 and V is TRBV7-2; D gene unclear. Looked up from germline, CDR1 is SGHTA and CDR2 is FQGNSA. Trimming took 2 bases from V and 8 from J, leaving 4 bases between them. The CDR3 contains 12 residues. CDR3 nucleotide sequence: TGTGCCAGCAGCTTACAGTATTCACCCCTCCACTTT. Amino acids: CASSLQYSPLHF.

This rearrangement joins TRBV29-1 to TRBJ2-5; no firm D call. From germline, CDR1 is SQVTM and CDR2 ANQGSEA. V shed 2 bases and J shed 0 bases, with 7 bases lying between them. The CDR3 runs 13 residues. In nucleotides, the CDR3 is TGCAGCGTTGAATTTTCAGACCAAGAGACCCAGTACTTC. It yields the protein CSVEFSDQETQYF.

The chain is built from TRBV25-1 and TRBJ1-1, with a possible D match to TRBD1 (6 bases). The CDR3 consists of 18 residues. Germline loops: CDR1 MGHDK, CDR2 SYGVNS. Trimming stripped 5 bases from V and 4 bases from J, with 26 bases between. The DNA of the CDR3 is TGTGCCAGCAGTCCAAGTGCCGGGAGGGGGAAGTTTGGCACTGAAGCTTTCTTT. This encodes CASSPSAGRGKFGTEAFF. The variable domain in full, completed from reference TRBV25-1 and TRBJ1-1, reads EADIYQTPRYLVIGTGKKITLECSQTMGHDKMYWYQQDPGMELHLIHYSYGVNSTEKGDLSSESTVSRIRTEHFPLTLESARPSHTSQYLCASSPSAGRGKFGTEAFFGQGTRLTVV.

V usage is TRBV7-9 and J usage is TRBJ2-2, with 9 nucleotides matching TRBD2. The CDR3 contains 18 residues. J lost 3 bases, V lost 4 bases, and 12 bases had no gene match. CDR1 and CDR2 (germline): SEHNR, FQNEAQ (reference sequence). The CDR3 spells CASSSRGSGSWDTGELFF. DNA for the CDR3: TGTGCCAGCAGCTCCCGGGGTAGCGGGAGTTGGGACACCGGGGAGCTGTTTTTT.

The V and J genes are TRBV5-4 and TRBJ2-1; 10 bases are shared with TRBD2. Germline CDR1 SGHNT, CDR2 YYREEE (reference sequence). There are 15 residues in the CDR3. The trim removed 5 bases at V and 7 bases at J, leaving 9 bases unmatched. CDR3 in amino acids: CASRAGTSANNEQFF. The CDR3 nucleotides are TGTGCCAGCAGAGCCGGGACTAGCGCCAATAATGAGCAGTTCTTC.

The rearrangement links TRBV21-1 to TRBJ2-7; the table assigns TRBD2, which was not confirmed against the DNA. TRBV21-1 is a listed pseudogene. There are 12 residues in the CDR3. CDR3 sequence: CASTLRSCEQYF. The CDR3 DNA reads TGTGCCAGCACCCTACGATCCTGCGAGCAGTACTTC.

The J gene is TRBJ2-5, the V gene TRBV11-2, with D hard to call. CDR1 SGHAT and CDR2 FQNNGV come from the germline V gene. This CDR3 has 13 amino acids. V lost 1 base, J lost 0 bases, and 3 bases lay in between. For the CDR3, the DNA is TGTGCCAGCAGCTTAGCGTACCAAGAGACCCAGTACTTC. Translated, it gives CASSLAYQETQYF.

The chain uses TRBV24-1 and TRBJ2-7; TRBD1 agrees at 7 bases. The germline gives CDR1 KGHDR, CDR2 SFDVKD. J lost 3 bases, V lost 3 bases, and 7 bases had no gene match. This CDR3 comprises 15 residues. CDR3 nucleotides: TGTGCCACCAGTGATAGGAAGGCAGGGGGCTACGAGCAGTACTTC. Amino acids: CATSDRKAGGYEQYF.

J is TRBJ1-1 and V is TRBV7-2; no definite D call. The CDR3 covers 15 residues. The germline V and J ends were trimmed by 0 bases and 10 bases, with 18 bases remaining between them. Germline V lookup: CDR1 SGHTA, CDR2 FQGNSA. This CDR3 reads CASSLADAGGSGAFF. In nucleotides, the CDR3 is TGTGCCAGCAGCTTAGCCGACGCCGGAGGCTCTGGAGCTTTCTTT.

This sequence joins TRBV18 and TRBJ2-5; D gene ambiguous. The CDR3 covers 13 residues. Between the trimmed V and J ends, which lost 3 bases and 2 bases, there was a span of 7 bases. Germline CDR1 is KGHSH and CDR2 is LQKENI. CDR3: CASSPNLQETQYF. In DNA, the CDR3 is TGTGCCAGCTCACCTAACTTACAAGAGACCCAGTACTTC. The complete variable domain, with remaining parts taken from reference TRBV18 and TRBJ2-5, reads NAGVMQNPRHLVRRRGQEARLRCSPMKGHSHVYWYRQLPEEGLKFMVYLQKENIIDESGMPKERFSAEFPKEGPSILRIQQVVRGDSAAYFCASSPNLQETQYFGPGTRLLVL.

The genes are TRBV18 and TRBJ2-7; D unresolved. From germline, CDR1 is KGHSH and CDR2 LQKENI. The CDR3 covers 13 residues. Deletions cut 2 bases from V and 5 bases from J, with 10 bases between. CDR3 residues: CASSPSSVNEQYF. The CDR3 bases are TGTGCCAGCTCACCATCTTCGGTTAACGAGCAGTACTTC.

The chain carries TRBV29-1 and TRBJ2-5; D possibly corresponds to TRBD1 (5 bases). Trimming stripped 8 bases from V and 1 base from J, with 11 bases between. The CDR3 covers 12 residues. CDR1 and CDR2 from the germline V gene are SQVTM and ANQGSEA. The CDR3 DNA is TGCAGCTTTTACCAGGGCCAAGAGACCCAGTACTTC. Amino acids: CSFYQGQETQYF.

This rearrangement joins TRBV19 to TRBJ2-1; possibly TRBD2 for D (5 bases). Germline values: CDR1 LNHDA, CDR2 SQIVND (reference sequence). Trimming removed 4 bases from V and 0 bases from J, with 22 bases in between. This CDR3 contains 19 residues. The CDR3 is CASSKGAAWISSSYNEQFF. The CDR3 bases are TGTGCCAGTAGTAAGGGAGCGGCCTGGATCTCCAGCTCCTACAATGAGCAGTTCTTC.